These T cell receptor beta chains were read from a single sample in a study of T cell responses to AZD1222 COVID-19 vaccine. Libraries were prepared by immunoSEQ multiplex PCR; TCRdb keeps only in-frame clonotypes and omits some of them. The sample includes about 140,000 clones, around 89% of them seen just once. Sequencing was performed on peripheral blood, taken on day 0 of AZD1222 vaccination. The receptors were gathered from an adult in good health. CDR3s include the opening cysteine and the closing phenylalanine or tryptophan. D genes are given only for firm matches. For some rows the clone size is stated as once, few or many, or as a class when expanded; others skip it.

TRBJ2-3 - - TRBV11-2 TGTGCCAGCAGCCACACAGATACGCAGTATTTT CASSHTDTQYF
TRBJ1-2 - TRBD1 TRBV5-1 TGCGCCAGCAGCGACCCACAGGGGCTCTATGGCTACACCTTC CASSDPQGLYGYTF
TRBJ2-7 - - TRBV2 TGTGCCAGCAGTGAATTTACGGTAAACCCGGAGCAGTACTTC CASSEFTVNPEQYF
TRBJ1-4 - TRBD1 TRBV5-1 TGCGCCAGCAGCTCGGACAGGGGGACTGAAAAACTGTTTTTT CASSSDRGTEKLFF
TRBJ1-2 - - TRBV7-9 TGTGCCAGCAGCTCATTAGGGGGCTACACCTTC CASSSLGGYTF
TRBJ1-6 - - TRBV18 TGTGCCAGCTCACCACAGGAGACCTATAATTCACCCCTCCACTTT CASSPQETYNSPLHF
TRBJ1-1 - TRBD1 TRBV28 TGTGCCAGCAGTTTGAAACAGGGGACTGGGAACACTGAAGCTTTCTTT CASSLKQGTGNTEAFF
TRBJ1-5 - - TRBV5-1 TGCGCCAGCAGCTTGGGTGACAGTAGACAGCCCCAGCATTTT CASSLGDSRQPQHF
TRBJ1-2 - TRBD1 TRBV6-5 TGTGCCAGCTTTGGGACAGGAGTCTATGGCTACACCTTC CASFGTGVYGYTF
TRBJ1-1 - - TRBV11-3 TGTGCCAGCAGCCAAGACAGGAACACTGAAGCTTTCTTT CASSQDRNTEAFF
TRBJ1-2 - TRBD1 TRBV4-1 TGCGCCAGCAGCCAAGAAGACAGGGCGCGCGGCTACACCTTC CASSQEDRARGYTF
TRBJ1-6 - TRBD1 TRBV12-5 TGTGCTAGTGGTTTGGTTAAGGAGGACAGGATGAGCTCACCCCTCCACTTT CASGLVKEDRMSSPLHF
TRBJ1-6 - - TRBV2 TGTGCCAGCTGGGACTCACCAGGTCGTTCACCCCTCCACTTT CASWDSPGRSPLHF
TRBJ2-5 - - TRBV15 TGTGCCACCAGCAGAGGTGGGGGAAAAGAGACCCAGTACTTC CATSRGGGKETQYF
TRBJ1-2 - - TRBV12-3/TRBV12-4 TGTGCCAGCAGGTCTCCGGAGGACTATGGCTACACCTTC CASRSPEDYGYTF
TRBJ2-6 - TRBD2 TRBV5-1 TGCGCCAGCAGCTTGGTACTAGCGGGAGGCTCTGGGGCCAACGTCCTGACTTTC CASSLVLAGGSGANVLTF
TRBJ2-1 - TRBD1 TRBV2 TGTGCCAGCAGTGCTGACAGGGTTGGAAATGAGCAGTTCTTC CASSADRVGNEQFF
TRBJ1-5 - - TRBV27 TGTGCCAGCAGTCCCGGGTGGGGGGTTAGCAATCAGCCCCAGCATTTT CASSPGWGVSNQPQHF
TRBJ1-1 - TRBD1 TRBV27 TGTGCCAGCAGTTTGCTTGGTGGACAGGGGTCGGGGACTGAAGCTTTCTTT CASSLLGGQGSGTEAFF
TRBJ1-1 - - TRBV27 TGTGCCAGCAGTTTTACGGCCAGCGTTCTCCCAGAGTCTTTCTTT CASSFTASVLPESFF
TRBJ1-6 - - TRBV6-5 TGTGCCAGCAGTTACTCGAAGCGGGGGCTGAATTCACCCCTCCACTTT CASSYSKRGLNSPLHF
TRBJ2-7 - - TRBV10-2 TGCGCCAGCAGTGAGCCCCATACTAGCAACCACGAGCAGTACTTC CASSEPHTSNHEQYF
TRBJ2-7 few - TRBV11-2 TGTGCCAGCAGCTTAGACGAGCAGTACTTC CASSLDEQYF
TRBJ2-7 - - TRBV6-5 TGTGCCAGCAGACAGGGAGGTAGCTCCTACGAGCAGTACTTC CASRQGGSSYEQYF
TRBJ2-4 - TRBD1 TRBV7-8 TGTGCCAGCAGCCCAGGGGGCCGCATTCAGTACTTC CASSPGGRIQYF
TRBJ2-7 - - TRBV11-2 TGTGCCAGCAGCTTAGGATTGGGGGGTGCCAGCTCCTACGAGCAGTACTTC CASSLGLGGASSYEQYF
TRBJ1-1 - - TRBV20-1 TGCAGTGCGCGCAGGGGAGGGGAAGCTTTCTTT CSARRGGEAFF
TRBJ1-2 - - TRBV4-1 TGCGCCAGCAGCCAAGATGCCGGGGGGTCGCGAGGCTACACCTTC CASSQDAGGSRGYTF
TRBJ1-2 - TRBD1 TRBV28 TGTGCCAGCAGTTCCAGGGGGCGCGGACAAGGTGGCTACACCTTC CASSSRGRGQGGYTF
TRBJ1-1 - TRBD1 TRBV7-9 TGTGCCAGCAGCCTCACGACAGGGGGTTTAACTGAAGCTTTCTTT CASSLTTGGLTEAFF
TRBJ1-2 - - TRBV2 TGTGCCAGCAGTGATGACTTTAACTATGGCTACACCTTC CASSDDFNYGYTF
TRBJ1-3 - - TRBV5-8 TGTGCCAGCGGGGGTCAACATGGAAACACCATATATTTT CASGGQHGNTIYF
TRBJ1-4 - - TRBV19 TGTGCCAGTAGCCCCGCTACCTCACGGGGCATGGGTACTAATGAAAAACTGTTTTTT CASSPATSRGMGTNEKLFF
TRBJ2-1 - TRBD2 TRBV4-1 TGCGCCAGCAGCCAGCCGGGAGGTTCAGACTACAATGAGCAGTTCTTC CASSQPGGSDYNEQFF
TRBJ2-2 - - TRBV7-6 TGTGCCAGCAGACAGGATGAGAACACCGGGGAGCTGTTTTTT CASRQDENTGELFF
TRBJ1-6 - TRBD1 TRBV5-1 TGCGCCAGCAGCGTACCTTCCGGGACAGGGGGATCACCCCTCCACTTT CASSVPSGTGGSPLHF
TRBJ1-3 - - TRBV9 TGTGCCAGCAGCTACTCCGGGACGCTGGCTGGAAACACCATATATTTT CASSYSGTLAGNTIYF
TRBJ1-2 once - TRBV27 TGTGCCAGCAGTTTTAAATTGGGAGCGTATGGCTACACCTTC CASSFKLGAYGYTF
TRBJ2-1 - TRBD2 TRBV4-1 TGCGCCAGCAGCCCGGGACTAGCGGGAGCCAATGAGCAGTTCTTC CASSPGLAGANEQFF
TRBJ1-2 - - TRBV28 TGTGCCAGCAGTACCGGTAACTATGGCTACACCTTC CASSTGNYGYTF
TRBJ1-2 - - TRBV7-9 TGTGCCAGCAGCCCAACGAGACAGGCCGGCTACACCTTC CASSPTRQAGYTF
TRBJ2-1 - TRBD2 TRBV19 TGTGCCAGTAGTTCCTGGACTAGCATAAATGAGCAGTTCTTC CASSSWTSINEQFF
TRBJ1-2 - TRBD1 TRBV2 TGTGCCAGCAGGGCCCGACAGGGGCATGACTATGGCTACACCTTC CASRARQGHDYGYTF
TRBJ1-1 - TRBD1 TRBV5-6 TGTGCCAGCAGCGCTCCGGGACAGGGGTATATTAGCGGTGAAGCTTTCTTT CASSAPGQGYISGEAFF
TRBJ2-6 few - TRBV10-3 TGTGCCATCAGTGATACCCTCTCTGGGGCCAACGTCCTGACTTTC CAISDTLSGANVLTF
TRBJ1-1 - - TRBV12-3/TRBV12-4 TGTGCCAGCAAACCCGTTGGGGGCACTGAAGCTTTCTTT CASKPVGGTEAFF
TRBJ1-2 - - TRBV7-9 TGTGCCAGCAGCTTGGTGGGGCTGTATGGCTACACCTTC CASSLVGLYGYTF
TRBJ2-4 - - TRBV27 TGTGCCAGGACACAAATTCCTACCCACACCCCTGGATACATTCAGTACTTC CARTQIPTHTPGYIQYF
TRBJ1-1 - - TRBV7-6 TGTGCCAGCAGCTTAGGGACAGAAGCTTTCTTT CASSLGTEAFF
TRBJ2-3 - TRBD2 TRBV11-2 TGTGCCAGCAGCTTAGGGCTAGCGGGATATGGATTTGATACGCAGTATTTT CASSLGLAGYGFDTQYF
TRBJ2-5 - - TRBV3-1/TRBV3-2 TGTGCCAGCAGCCAAGATAGGGGGGAGGTTGAGACCCAGTACTTC CASSQDRGEVETQYF
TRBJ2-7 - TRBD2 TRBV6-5 TGTGCCAGCACCTACGGCGGGGTAGCGGGGGACGAGCAGTACTTC CASTYGGVAGDEQYF
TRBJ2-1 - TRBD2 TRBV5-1 TGCGCCAGCAGCCTCCCTAGCGGCCTCAATGAGCAGTTCTTC CASSLPSGLNEQFF
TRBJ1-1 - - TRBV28 TGTGCCAGCGGCCCCGGCGGGCGTAGGAACACTGAAGCTTTCTTT CASGPGGRRNTEAFF